Below, one TCR beta chain is given with its context. Its matching antigen is unknown. The table came from immunoSEQ multiplex PCR; TCRdb's copy has only in-frame clones and leaves some out. The sample contains about 80,000 clones, 85% to 90% of which appear only once. This entry belongs to a study of OX40 agonist ivuxolimab in advanced cancers. On the study more broadly: Patients were dosed with the agonistic anti-OX40 (CD134) antibody ivuxolimab. At 82.7% male, the cohort had a mean age of about 60 years, ranging from 23 to 79. Points from the study as a whole: At 0.1 to 3.0 mg/kg, clonal expansion of CD4+ and CD8+ blood T cells had occurred by week 6. In a subset of nonresponders, normalized T-cell clonal expansion was also low.

The sequence derives from an adult with an advanced solid tumor such as melanoma, head and neck, liver or kidney cancer. Sample: CD4+ or CD8+ T cells sorted from blood, taken in a trial of the OX40 agonist ivuxolimab.

The CDR3: CASSRVGGHPDTQYF. CDR3 bases: TGTGCCAGCAGCCGAGTGGGGGGGCATCCGGATACGCAGTATTTT. The chain recombines TRBV6-4 with TRBJ2-3; tentatively, D is TRBD2 (7 bases). CDR3 length: 15 residues. Germline loops: CDR1 MRHNA, CDR2 SNTAGT. Trimming removed 6 bases from V and 6 bases from J, with 19 bases in between.